This T cell receptor (beta chain) derives from a study of T-cell memory formation after mild COVID-19. The CDR3 is 14 residues long. Germline V gene data show CDR1 as SQVTM and CDR2 as ANQGSEA. Trimming left V 5 bases short and J 4 bases short, with 14 bases between. TCRdb passed the 5' RACE reads through MiXCR, listing each CDR3 protein once. Among 250,000 to 300,000 distinct CDR3 sequences listed, roughly 8.2% were seen once. In this sample, this clonotype turned up many times. The sequence came from a man aged 18-30 years who had mild COVID-19 (a few samples of this study predate the infection). Cell type and time point are not known. Sequencing was done on a sample of PBMCs or a T cell subset sorted from them (not recorded which). This chain uses TRBV29-1 with TRBJ2-2; a possible D gene is TRBD1 (6 bases). DNA for the CDR3: TGCAGCGTTAGAGACAGGTTAATCACCGGGGAGCTGTTTTTT. Protein: CSVRDRLITGELFF.